This entry describes one T cell receptor (beta chain). Its target is not known. Identification of naive CD8+ T cells rested on CD45RO-CCR7+CD27+CD95- status. The libraries of TRB cDNA were constructed through 5' RACE using UMI labels. Reprocessing the 5' RACE reads, TCRdb reports a single entry for every CDR3 protein and omits DNA. This table lists approximately 90,000 distinct CDR3 sequences. The data are from a study of CXCR3-negative and CXCR3-positive naive CD8 T cells. Background on the study: Roughly 140 million TRB reads in total, about 1.5 +/- 0.3 million per library. Points from the study as a whole: Comparably high diversity marked both naive subsets, whereas memory CD8+ cells had much lower diversity. Relative to CXCR3-negative naive cells, CXCR3-positive naive cells had more hydrophobic TRB CDR3s. Across naive subsets, surface CD5 expression was comparable, and TCR strength was inferred from properties of the TRB CDR3.

The CDR3 loop spans 16 amino acids. CDR1 is SNHLY, CDR2 FYNNEI, per germline. The origin of this receptor is a human donor in good health. Some clones in this sample may be carry-over from other donors' samples. The sample consisted of naive CXCR3+ CD8+ T cells from blood. Subset specified: CD45RO-CCR7+CD27+CD95- naive CD8+ T cells expressing CXCR3 (TNR3+). V gene TRBV2 combines with J gene TRBJ2-2; TCRdb's D gene call, TRBD1, goes unchecked for lack of DNA. The CDR3: CASSEGWGGNTGELFF.